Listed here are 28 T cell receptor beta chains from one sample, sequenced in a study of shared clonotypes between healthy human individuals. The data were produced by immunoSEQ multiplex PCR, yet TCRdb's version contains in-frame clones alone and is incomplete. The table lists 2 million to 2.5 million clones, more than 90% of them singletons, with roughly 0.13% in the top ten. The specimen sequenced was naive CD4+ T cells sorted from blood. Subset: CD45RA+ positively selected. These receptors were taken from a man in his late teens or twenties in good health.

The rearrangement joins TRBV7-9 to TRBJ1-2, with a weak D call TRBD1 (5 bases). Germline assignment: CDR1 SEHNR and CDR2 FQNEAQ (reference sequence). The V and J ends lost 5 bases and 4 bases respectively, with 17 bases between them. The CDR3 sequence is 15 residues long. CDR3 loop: CASSPNIAGGYGYTF. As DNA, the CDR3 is TGTGCCAGCAGCCCCAATATAGCGGGGGGCTATGGCTACACCTTC.

DNA of the CDR3: TGCGCCAGCAGCCCCGCCGGGGGGGGGCTCTCTGGAAACACCATATATTTT. Its translation is CASSPAGGGLSGNTIYF. V and J are TRBV4-1 and TRBJ1-3; maybe TRBD1 (6 bases). The CDR3 is made up of 17 amino acids. V lost 4 bases to trimming and J lost 0 bases, with 16 bases between them. Germline V CDR1 and CDR2: MGHRA, YSYEKL.

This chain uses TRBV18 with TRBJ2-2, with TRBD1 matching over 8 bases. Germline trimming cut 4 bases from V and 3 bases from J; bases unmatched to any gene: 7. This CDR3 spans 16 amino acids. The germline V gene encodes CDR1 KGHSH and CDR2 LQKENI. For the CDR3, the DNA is TGTGCCAGCTCACAACTAGGGACAGGCTACACCGGGGAGCTGTTTTTT. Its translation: CASSQLGTGYTGELFF.

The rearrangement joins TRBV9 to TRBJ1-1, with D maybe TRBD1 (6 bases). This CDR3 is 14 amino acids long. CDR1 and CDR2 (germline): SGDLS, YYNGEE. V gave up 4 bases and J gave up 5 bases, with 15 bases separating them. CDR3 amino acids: CASSPGTQGTEAFF. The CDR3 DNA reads TGTGCCAGCAGCCCAGGGACCCAGGGGACTGAAGCTTTCTTT.

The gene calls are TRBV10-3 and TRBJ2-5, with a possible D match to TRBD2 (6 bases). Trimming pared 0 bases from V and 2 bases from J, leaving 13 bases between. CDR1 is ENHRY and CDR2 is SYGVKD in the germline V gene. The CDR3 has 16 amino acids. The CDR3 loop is CAISESATGLQETQYF. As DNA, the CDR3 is TGTGCCATCAGTGAGTCGGCCACAGGACTACAAGAGACCCAGTACTTC.

The CDR3 here is CASSERQGRSPLHF. DNA of the CDR3: TGTGCCAGCAGTGAAAGGCAGGGTAGATCACCCCTCCACTTT. The rearrangement uses TRBV2 and TRBJ1-6; perhaps TRBD1 as D (5 bases). Germline V gene lookup returns CDR1 SNHLY and CDR2 FYNNEI. This CDR3 is 14 amino acids long. Trimming removed 2 bases from V and 10 bases from J, with 12 bases in between. The whole variable domain, filled in from reference TRBV2 and TRBJ1-6, reads EPEVTQTPSHQVTQMGQEVILRCVPISNHLYFYWYRQILGQKVEFLVSFYNNEISEKSEIFDDQFSVERPDGSNFTLKIRSTKLEDSAMYFCASSERQGRSPLHFGNGTRLTVT.

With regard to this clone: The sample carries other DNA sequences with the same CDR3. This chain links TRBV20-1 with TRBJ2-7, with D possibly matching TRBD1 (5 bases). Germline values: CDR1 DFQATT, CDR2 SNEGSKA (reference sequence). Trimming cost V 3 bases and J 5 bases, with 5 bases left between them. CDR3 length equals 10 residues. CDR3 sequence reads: CSASRDEQYF. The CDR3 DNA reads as TGCAGTGCTAGCAGGGACGAGCAGTACTTC.

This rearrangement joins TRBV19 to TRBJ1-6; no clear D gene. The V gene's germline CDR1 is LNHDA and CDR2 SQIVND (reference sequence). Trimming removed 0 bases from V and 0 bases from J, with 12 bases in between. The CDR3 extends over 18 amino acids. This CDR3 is CASSIDGHPSSYNSPLHF. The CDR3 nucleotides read TGTGCCAGTAGTATAGACGGGCACCCAAGCTCCTATAATTCACCCCTCCACTTT.

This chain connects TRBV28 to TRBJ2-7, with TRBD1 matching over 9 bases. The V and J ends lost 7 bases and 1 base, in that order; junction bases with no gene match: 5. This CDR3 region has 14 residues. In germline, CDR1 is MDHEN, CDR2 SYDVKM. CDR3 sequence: CASTRGTGSYEQYF. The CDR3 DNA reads TGTGCCAGCACCCGGGGGACAGGGTCCTACGAGCAGTACTTC.

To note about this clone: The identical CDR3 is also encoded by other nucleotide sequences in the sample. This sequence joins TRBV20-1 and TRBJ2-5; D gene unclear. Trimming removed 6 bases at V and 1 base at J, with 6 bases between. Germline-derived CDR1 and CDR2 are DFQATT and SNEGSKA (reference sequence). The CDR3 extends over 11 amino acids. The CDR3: CSARPQETQYF. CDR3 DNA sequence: TGCAGTGCCCGGCCCCAAGAGACCCAGTACTTC.

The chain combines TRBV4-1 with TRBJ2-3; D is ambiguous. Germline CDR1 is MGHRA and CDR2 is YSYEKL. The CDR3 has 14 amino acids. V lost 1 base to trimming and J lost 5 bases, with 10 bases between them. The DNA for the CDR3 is TGCGCCAGCAGCCAAGTAGGGATTCGAGATACGCAGTATTTT. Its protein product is CASSQVGIRDTQYF.

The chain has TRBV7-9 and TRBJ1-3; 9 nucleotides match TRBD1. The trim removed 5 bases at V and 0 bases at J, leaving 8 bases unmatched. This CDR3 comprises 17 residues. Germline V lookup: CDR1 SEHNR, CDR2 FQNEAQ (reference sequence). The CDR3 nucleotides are TGTGCCAGCAGCACCGTGGACAGGGGAGACTCTGGAAACACCATATATTTT. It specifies CASSTVDRGDSGNTIYF. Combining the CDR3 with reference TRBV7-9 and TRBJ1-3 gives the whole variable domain DTGVSQNPRHKITKRGQNVTFRCDPISEHNRLYWYRQTLGQGPEFLTYFQNEAQLEKSRLLSDRFSAERPKGSFSTLEIQRTEQGDSAMYLCASSTVDRGDSGNTIYFGEGSWLTVV.

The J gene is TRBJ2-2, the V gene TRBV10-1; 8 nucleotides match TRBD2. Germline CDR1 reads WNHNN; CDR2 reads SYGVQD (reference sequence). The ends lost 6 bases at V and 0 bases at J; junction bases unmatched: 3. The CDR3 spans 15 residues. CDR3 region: CASRPGGANTGELFF. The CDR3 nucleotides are TGCGCCAGCAGACCCGGGGGGGCGAACACCGGGGAGCTGTTTTTT.

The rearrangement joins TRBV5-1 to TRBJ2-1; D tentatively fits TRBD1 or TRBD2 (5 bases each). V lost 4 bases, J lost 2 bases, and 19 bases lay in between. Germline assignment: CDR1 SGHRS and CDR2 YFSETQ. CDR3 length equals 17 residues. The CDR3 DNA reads TGCGCCAGCAGCCCAAACTCCGGGACGGGGACCTACAATGAGCAGTTCTTC. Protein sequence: CASSPNSGTGTYNEQFF.

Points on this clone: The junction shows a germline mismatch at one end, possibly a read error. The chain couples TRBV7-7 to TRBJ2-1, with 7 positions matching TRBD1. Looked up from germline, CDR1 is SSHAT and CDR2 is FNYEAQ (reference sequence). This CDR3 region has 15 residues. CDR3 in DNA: TGTGCTAGCAGCCAACGGGACAGCTCCTACAATGAGCAGTTCTTC. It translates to CASSQRDSSYNEQFF.

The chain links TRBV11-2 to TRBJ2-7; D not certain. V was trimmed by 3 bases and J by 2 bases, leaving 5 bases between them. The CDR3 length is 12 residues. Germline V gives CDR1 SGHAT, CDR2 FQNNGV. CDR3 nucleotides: TGTGCCAGCAGCTTTATCCCCTACGAGCAGTACTTC. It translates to CASSFIPYEQYF.

The CDR3 region has the DNA TGTGCCAGCAGTCAAGGGGGACAGAAGAATGAAAAACTGTTTTTT. Encoded protein: CASSQGGQKNEKLFF. V usage is TRBV7-6 and J usage is TRBJ1-4; 7 nucleotides agree with TRBD1. The V gene's germline CDR1 is SGHVS and CDR2 FNYEAQ. J was trimmed by 5 bases and V by 6 bases; bases with no gene match: 9. This CDR3 is 15 amino acids long. Variable domain in full (rest from reference TRBV7-6 and TRBJ1-4): GAGVSQSPRYKVTKRGQDVALRCDPISGHVSLYWYRQALGQGPEFLTYFNYEAQQDKSGLPNDRFSAERPEGSISTLTIQRTEQRDSAMYRCASSQGGQKNEKLFFGSGTQLSVL.

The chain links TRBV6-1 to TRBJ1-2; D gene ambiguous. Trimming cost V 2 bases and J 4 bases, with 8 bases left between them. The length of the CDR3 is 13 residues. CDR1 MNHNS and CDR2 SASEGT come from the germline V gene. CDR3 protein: CASSENTIYGYTF. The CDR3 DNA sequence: TGTGCCAGCAGTGAAAACACCATCTATGGCTACACCTTC.

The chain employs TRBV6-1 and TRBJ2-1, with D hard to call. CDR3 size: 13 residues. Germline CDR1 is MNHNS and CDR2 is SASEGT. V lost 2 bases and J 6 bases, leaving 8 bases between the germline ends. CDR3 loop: CASSELVSNEQFF. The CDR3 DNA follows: TGTGCCAGCAGTGAACTTGTTTCCAATGAGCAGTTCTTC.

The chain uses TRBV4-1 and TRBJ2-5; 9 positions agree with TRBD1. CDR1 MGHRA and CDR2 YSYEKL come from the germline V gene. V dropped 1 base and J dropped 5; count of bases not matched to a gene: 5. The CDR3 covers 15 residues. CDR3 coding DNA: TGCGCCAGCAGCCAAGGGGACAGGGACGCGGAGACCCAGTACTTC. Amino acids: CASSQGDRDAETQYF.

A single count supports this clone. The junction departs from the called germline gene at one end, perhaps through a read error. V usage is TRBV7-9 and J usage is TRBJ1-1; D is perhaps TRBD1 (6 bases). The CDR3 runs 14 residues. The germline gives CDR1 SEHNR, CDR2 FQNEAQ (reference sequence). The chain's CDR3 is CASSLEGGNAEAFF. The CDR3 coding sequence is TGTGCCAGCAGCTTAGAGGGGGGGAACGCTGAAGCTTTCTTT.

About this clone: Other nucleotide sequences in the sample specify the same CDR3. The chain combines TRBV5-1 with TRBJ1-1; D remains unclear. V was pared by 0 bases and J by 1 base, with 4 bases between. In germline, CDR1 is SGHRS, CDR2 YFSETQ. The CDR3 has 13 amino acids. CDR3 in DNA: TGCGCCAGCAGCTTGGATACGAACACTGAAGCTTTCTTT. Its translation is CASSLDTNTEAFF. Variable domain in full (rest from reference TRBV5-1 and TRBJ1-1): KAGVTQTPRYLIKTRGQQVTLSCSPISGHRSVSWYQQTPGQGLQFLFEYFSETQRNKGNFPGRFSGRQFSNSRSEMNVSTLELGDSALYLCASSLDTNTEAFFGQGTRLTVV.

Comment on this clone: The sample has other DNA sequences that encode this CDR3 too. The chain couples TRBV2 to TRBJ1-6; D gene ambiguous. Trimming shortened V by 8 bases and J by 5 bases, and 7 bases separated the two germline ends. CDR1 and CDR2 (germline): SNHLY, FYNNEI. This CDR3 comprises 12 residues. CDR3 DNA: TGTGCCAGCTCAGCGGATAATTCACCCCTCCACTTT. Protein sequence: CASSADNSPLHF.

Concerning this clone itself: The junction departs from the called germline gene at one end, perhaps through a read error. This CDR3 is CASTLGLAGAGELFF. The CDR3 DNA is TGCGCCAGCACCTTGGGTCTAGCGGGAGCCGGGGAGCTGTTTTTT. The V and J genes are TRBV5-1 and TRBJ2-2, with 10 bases that match TRBD2. Germline CDR1 reads SGHRS; CDR2 reads YFSETQ. The CDR3 runs 15 residues. Complete variable domain (other parts from reference TRBV5-1 and TRBJ2-2): KAGVTQTPRYLIKTRGQQVTLSCSPISGHRSVSWYQQTPGQGLQFLFEYFSETQRNKGNFPGRFSGRQFSNSRSEMNVSTLELGDSALYLCASTLGLAGAGELFFGEGSRLTVL.

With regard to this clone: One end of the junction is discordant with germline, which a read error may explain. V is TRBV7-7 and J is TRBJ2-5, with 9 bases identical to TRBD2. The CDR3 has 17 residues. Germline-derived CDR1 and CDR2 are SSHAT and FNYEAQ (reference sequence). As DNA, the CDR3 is TGTGCTAGCAGCTTAGGGATCCCGGGACTAGCTGGAGAGACCCAGTACTTC. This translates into CASSLGIPGLAGETQYF.

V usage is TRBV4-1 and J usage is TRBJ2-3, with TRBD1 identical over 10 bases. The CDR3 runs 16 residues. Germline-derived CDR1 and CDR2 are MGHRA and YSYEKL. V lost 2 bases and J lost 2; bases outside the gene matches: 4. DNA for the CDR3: TGCGCCAGCAGCCAACCTGGGACAGGGGACACAGATACGCAGTATTTT. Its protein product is CASSQPGTGDTDTQYF.

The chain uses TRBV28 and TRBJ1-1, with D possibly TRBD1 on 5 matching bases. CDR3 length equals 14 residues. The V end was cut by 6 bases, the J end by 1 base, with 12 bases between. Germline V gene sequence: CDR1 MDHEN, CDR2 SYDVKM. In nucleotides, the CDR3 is TGTGCCAGCAGAGGGGCGGGGGAGAACACTGAAGCTTTCTTT. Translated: CASRGAGENTEAFF.

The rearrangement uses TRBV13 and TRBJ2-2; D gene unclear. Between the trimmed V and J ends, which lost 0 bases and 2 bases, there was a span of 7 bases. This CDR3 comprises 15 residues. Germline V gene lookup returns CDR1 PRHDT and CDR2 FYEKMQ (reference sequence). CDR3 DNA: TGTGCCAGCAGCTTAGGGACCACTAACACCGGGGAGCTGTTTTTT. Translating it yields CASSLGTTNTGELFF.